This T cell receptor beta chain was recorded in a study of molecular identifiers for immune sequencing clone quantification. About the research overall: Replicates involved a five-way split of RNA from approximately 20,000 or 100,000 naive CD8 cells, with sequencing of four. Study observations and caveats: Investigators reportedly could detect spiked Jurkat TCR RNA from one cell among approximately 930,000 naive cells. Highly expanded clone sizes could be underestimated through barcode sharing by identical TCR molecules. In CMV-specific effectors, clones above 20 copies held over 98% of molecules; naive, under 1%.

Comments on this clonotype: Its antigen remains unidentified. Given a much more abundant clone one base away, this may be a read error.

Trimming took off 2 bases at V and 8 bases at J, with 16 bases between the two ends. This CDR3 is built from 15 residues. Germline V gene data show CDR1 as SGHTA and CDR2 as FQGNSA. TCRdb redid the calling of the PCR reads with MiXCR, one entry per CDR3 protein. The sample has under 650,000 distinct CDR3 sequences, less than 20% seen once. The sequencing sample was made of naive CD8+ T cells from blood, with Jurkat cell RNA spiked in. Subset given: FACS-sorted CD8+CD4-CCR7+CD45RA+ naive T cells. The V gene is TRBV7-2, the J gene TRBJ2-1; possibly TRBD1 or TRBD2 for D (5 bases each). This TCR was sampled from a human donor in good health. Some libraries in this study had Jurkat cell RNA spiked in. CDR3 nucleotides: TGTGCCAGCAGCTTAATGGGGACCAGTTACGATGAGCAGTTCTTC. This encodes CASSLMGTSYDEQFF.